The rows below give T cell receptor beta chains drawn from one sample of a study of beta chain features in type 1 diabetes. Using immunoSEQ multiplex PCR, the repertoire was profiled, and TCRdb retains in-frame clones only, with some absent. The sample shows around 500,000 clones, about 10% of them seen only once. Sequenced: naive CD4+ T cells from blood. Receptors originate from a woman younger than 35 in good health. Both conserved end residues are part of each CDR3. A D gene is named only where the DNA matches it firmly. Where a row states a size, it is once, few, many or the class of an expanded clone; other rows omit it.

j_call clone_size d_call v_call cdr3_aa cdr3_nt
TRBJ2-4 . . TRBV7-2 CASSLAGRDQYF TGTGCCAGCAGCTTAGCAGGAAGAGATCAGTACTTC
TRBJ1-2 few . TRBV5-6 CASDRRGDYGYTF TGTGCCAGCGACAGACGAGGGGATTATGGCTACACCTTC
TRBJ1-6 . TRBD1 TRBV5-4 CASSSKGAGNSPLHF TGTGCCAGCAGCTCCAAGGGGGCGGGAAATTCACCCCTCCACTTT
TRBJ2-1 . TRBD2 TRBV18 CASSQLAGEQFF TGTGCCAGCTCCCAGCTAGCGGGGGAGCAGTTCTTC
TRBJ2-3 few TRBD2 TRBV15 CATSRDLGTSGGPQYF TGTGCCACCAGCAGAGATCTGGGGACTAGCGGCGGTCCGCAGTATTTT
TRBJ2-7 . . TRBV4-1 CASSRDSGSYEQYF TGCGCCAGCAGTCGAGACTCCGGCTCCTACGAGCAGTACTTC
TRBJ2-1 few TRBD1 TRBV4-2 CASSQDLGQGYNEQFF TGTGCCAGCAGCCAAGATTTGGGACAGGGCTACAATGAGCAGTTCTTC
TRBJ1-4 . . TRBV2 CASKRKGEKLFF TGTGCCAGCAAGAGGAAAGGGGAAAAACTGTTTTTT
TRBJ2-3 . . TRBV11-2 CASRNQRGSTDTQYF TGTGCCAGCAGAAACCAAAGGGGTTCCACAGATACGCAGTATTTT
TRBJ2-7 . . TRBV7-9 CASSLAAGFYEQYF TGTGCCAGCAGCTTAGCGGCAGGGTTCTACGAGCAGTACTTC
TRBJ2-5 . . TRBV10-3 CAISWTPQETQYF TGTGCCATCAGTTGGACACCTCAAGAGACCCAGTACTTC
TRBJ1-2 few . TRBV15 CATSRDHNYGYTF TGTGCCACCAGCAGAGACCATAACTATGGCTACACCTTC
TRBJ2-1 . . TRBV4-1 CASSQPALSGAYNEQFF TGCGCCAGCAGCCAACCTGCTCTAAGCGGAGCGTACAATGAGCAGTTCTTC
TRBJ2-6 few . TRBV6-6 CASSYTSGANVLTF TGTGCCAGCAGTTACACGTCTGGGGCCAACGTCCTGACTTTC
TRBJ2-1 few TRBD1 TRBV7-2 CASSSRDRGNNEQFF TGTGCCAGCAGCTCCCGGGACAGGGGAAACAATGAGCAGTTCTTC
TRBJ2-3 few . TRBV25-1 CASSELDTQYF TGTGCCAGCAGTGAACTAGATACGCAGTATTTT
TRBJ2-5 . . TRBV5-1 CASSPGVRRRFEETQYF TGCGCCAGCAGCCCCGGAGTGCGGAGGAGGTTTGAAGAGACCCAGTACTTC
TRBJ2-1 . . TRBV18 CASSPIGVYNEQFF TGTGCCAGCTCACCAATAGGGGTGTACAATGAGCAGTTCTTC
TRBJ1-1 . . TRBV29-1 CSVVRAEAFF TGCAGCGTGGTCCGAGCTGAAGCTTTCTTT
TRBJ2-5 . . TRBV7-9 CASSLKRGPPETQYF TGTGCCAGCAGCTTAAAGCGCGGACCCCCGGAGACCCAGTACTTC
TRBJ1-2 . . TRBV7-9 CASSLNQGPFGYTF TGTGCCAGCAGCTTAAACCAGGGTCCTTTTGGCTACACCTTC
TRBJ2-1 few . TRBV9 CASSGGVASYHNEQFF TGTGCCAGCAGCGGGGGAGTTGCGTCCTATCACAATGAGCAGTTCTTC
TRBJ2-1 . TRBD2 TRBV5-1 CASSLGATSEERQFF TGCGCCAGCAGCTTGGGCGCGACTAGCGAAGAAAGGCAGTTCTTC
TRBJ2-1 few TRBD2 TRBV29-1 CSVQARGGYNEQFF TGCAGCGTTCAGGCGCGGGGGGGCTACAATGAGCAGTTCTTC
TRBJ2-1 few . TRBV28 CASTLSHNEQFF TGTGCCAGCACCTTGTCCCACAATGAGCAGTTCTTC